The rows below give T cell receptor beta chains drawn from one sample of a study of cytomegalovirus exposure and HLA in healthy donors. Using immunoSEQ multiplex PCR, the repertoire was profiled, and TCRdb retains in-frame clones only, with some absent. The table records about 130,000 clones, 65% to 90% of them present only once. The sample comprised PBMCs. These receptors were taken from a girl aged 2 to 10 in good health and CMV-seronegative. CDR3s leave out the opening cysteine and the closing phenylalanine or tryptophan. Clone sizes are given selectively: once, few, many, or a class where the clone is expanded.

clone_size v_call cdr3_aa
. TRBV6-5 ASSPRGAEAF
. TRBV19 ASSGTGGEQPQH
. TRBV11-2 ASRGTGLAGDNEQF
. TRBV9 ASSSALGTLPYEQY
. TRBV6-1 ASGLAGRYNEQF
. TRBV7-8 APSLLKRRREGTANEQF
once TRBV5-4 ASSLGRGYGETQY
. TRBV7-2 ASSPGGGGGNTIY
. TRBV9 ASSVGLAGGRIDTQY
. TRBV7-2 ASSLVNGGPEQF
. TRBV9 ASSVGLNGGSSGNTIY
. TRBV30 AGRGLNSPLH
. TRBV9 ASSPYEGDWGGDTEAF
. TRBV4-2 ASSQGLAGIQETQY
. TRBV7-9 ASSQGAGANTQY
. TRBV7-2 ASSFLDLGEQF
once TRBV7-9 ASTRGSREKLF
. TRBV5-1 ASREGTGETQY
. TRBV13 ASSAGGQNTEAF
once TRBV5-4 ASSGGVSGRAREETQY
. TRBV30 AFTGQSATNEKLF
. TRBV7-2 ASSEDSTYEQY
few TRBV28 ASSPTGEGVGTDTQY
. TRBV7-2 ASSSPRSDYDYNEQF
once TRBV7-2 ASSHNRGTDTQY
. TRBV6-1 ASSSLAGGFNEQF
. TRBV11-2 ASSSLPGTGGYNEQF
. TRBV6-4 ASTGTENNQPQH
. TRBV15 ATSGGTGHTGELF
. TRBV6-1 ASSEPNRGYNEQF
. TRBV7-6 ASSLLPSGRAGKETQY
. TRBV5-4 ASSWVRGADPNTEAF
. TRBV19 ASAHTTSGGPNEQF
. TRBV5-8 ASSWGTGSSYNEQF
. TRBV15 ATSRQGRETQY
. TRBV16 ASSHGQDNYGYT
. TRBV27 ASSSGGGDQPQH
. TRBV19 ASSALDRGAF
. TRBV7-3 ASSLREGGVLSYNEQF
. TRBV27 ASSLSAGGQPQH
few TRBV6-1 ASSEQGVRAF
. TRBV6-5 ASSYGRGRGTEAF